A single sample gave rise to the 26 T cell receptor beta chains below, sequenced in a study of blood T cell repertoires in COVID-19 (dated by TCRdb to the early 2020s). The method behind the library was the immunoSEQ multiplex PCR assay. This immuneACCESS table, as held by TCRdb, lists in-frame sequences with V and J called but not all clones. Of the missing ones, under half trace to an unresolved V gene in checked studies; the others have no known cause. The sample yields about 280,000 clones; around 87% were counted once. About 1.7% of the sample goes to the ten largest clones. Material: PBMCs or T cells enriched from blood (not recorded which). These receptors were taken from a woman under 30 with acute COVID-19.

The chain uses TRBV7-9 and TRBJ2-3; 8 nucleotides agree with TRBD2. With 6 bases clipped from V and 2 bases from J, the junction kept 7 bases outside the gene matches. The CDR3 extends over 15 amino acids. Germline V gives CDR1 SEHNR, CDR2 FQNEAQ (reference sequence). The CDR3 coding sequence is TGTGCCAGCAGGTTACCTAGCGGGTCCACAGATACGCAGTATTTT. Protein sequence: CASRLPSGSTDTQYF.

The chain uses TRBV7-6 and TRBJ2-3, with 11 bases that match TRBD2. This CDR3 contains 15 residues. Germline trimming cut 5 bases from V and 4 bases from J; bases unmatched to any gene: 5. Germline V gene sequence: CDR1 SGHVS, CDR2 FNYEAQ. In nucleotides, the CDR3 is TGTGCCAGCAGCCCGACTAGCGGGAACTCAGATACGCAGTATTTT. Its translation: CASSPTSGNSDTQYF.

The gene calls are TRBV4-2 and TRBJ2-3, with 8 bases aligning to TRBD1. Germline CDR1 is LGHNA and CDR2 is YNFKEQ. The CDR3 consists of 17 residues. Germline trimming cut 0 bases from V and 4 bases from J; bases unmatched to any gene: 9. CDR3 region: CASSQDGQGSGADTQYF. CDR3 DNA: TGTGCCAGCAGCCAAGACGGACAGGGAAGTGGGGCAGATACGCAGTATTTT.

In DNA, the CDR3 is TGTGCCAGCAGGGGGGCGGGTGGCAATCAGCCCCAGCATTTT. This gives the protein CASRGAGGNQPQHF. The chain carries TRBV25-1 and TRBJ1-5, with TRBD1 as a possible D gene (6 bases). This CDR3 is 14 amino acids long. The germline gives CDR1 MGHDK, CDR2 SYGVNS. Trimming removed 6 bases from V and 2 bases from J, with 11 bases in between. The full variable domain, its missing parts supplied by reference TRBV25-1 and TRBJ1-5, is EADIYQTPRYLVIGTGKKITLECSQTMGHDKMYWYQQDPGMELHLIHYSYGVNSTEKGDLSSESTVSRIRTEHFPLTLESARPSHTSQYLCASRGAGGNQPQHFGDGTRLSIL.

The rearrangement joins TRBV7-9 to TRBJ2-7; D might be TRBD2 (6 bases). V was trimmed by 7 bases and J by 4 bases, leaving 14 bases between them. Germline CDR1 reads SEHNR; CDR2 reads FQNEAQ (reference sequence). CDR3 length: 13 residues. The CDR3 nucleotides read TGTGCCAGCATCGGAACGGGGGTTTACGAGCAGTACTTC. Amino acid sequence: CASIGTGVYEQYF.

J is TRBJ1-4 and V is TRBV19; 9 bases match TRBD1. Germline values: CDR1 LNHDA, CDR2 SQIVND (reference sequence). With 9 bases clipped from V and 5 bases from J, the junction kept 7 bases outside the gene matches. The CDR3 has 14 amino acids. Written as DNA, the CDR3 is TGTGCCAGCCCCTCGACAGGGGGGAATGAAAAACTGTTTTTT. Amino acid sequence: CASPSTGGNEKLFF. Drawing the rest from reference TRBV19 and TRBJ1-4, the complete variable domain is DGGITQSPKYLFRKEGQNVTLSCEQNLNHDAMYWYRQDPGQGLRLIYYSQIVNDFQKGDIAEGYSVSREKKESFPLTVTSAQKNPTAFYLCASPSTGGNEKLFFGSGTQLSVL.

The V gene is TRBV25-1, the J gene TRBJ2-5; 9 nucleotides agree with TRBD1. V was pared by 3 bases and J by 7 bases, with 6 bases of the junction left unmatched. The CDR3 contains 14 residues. Per the germline V gene, CDR1 is MGHDK and CDR2 is SYGVNS. CDR3 loop: CASSDPGQGRTQYF. The CDR3, as DNA: TGTGCCAGCAGTGATCCGGGACAGGGCCGGACCCAGTACTTC.

The genes are TRBV18 and TRBJ2-7; 13 bases match TRBD2. This CDR3 spans 16 amino acids. V lost 3 bases and J lost 5; bases outside the gene matches: 7. Per the germline V gene, CDR1 is KGHSH and CDR2 is LQKENI. This chain's CDR3 is CASSPTSGRAGNEQYF. In nucleotides, the CDR3 is TGTGCCAGCTCACCTACTAGCGGGAGGGCCGGTAACGAGCAGTACTTC.

The chain employs TRBV5-1 and TRBJ2-7; D not resolved. Germline lookup yields CDR1 SGHRS and CDR2 YFSETQ. CDR3 length: 14 residues. The germline V and J ends were trimmed by 1 base and 0 bases, with 8 bases remaining between them. In DNA form, the CDR3 reads TGCGCCAGCAGCTTGCTCGGGTCCTCCTACGAGCAGTACTTC. Its protein product is CASSLLGSSYEQYF. Filled out from reference TRBV5-1 and TRBJ2-7, the complete variable domain reads KAGVTQTPRYLIKTRGQQVTLSCSPISGHRSVSWYQQTPGQGLQFLFEYFSETQRNKGNFPGRFSGRQFSNSRSEMNVSTLELGDSALYLCASSLLGSSYEQYFGPGTRLTVT.

The V call is TRBV19, the J call TRBJ2-1; 9 bases fit TRBD2. Germline V CDR1 and CDR2: LNHDA, SQIVND (reference sequence). V was clipped by 7 bases and J by 0 bases; unmatched bases: 4. CDR3 size: 15 residues. The CDR3 DNA reads as TGTGCCAGTAACGAGCGGGAGGACTCCTACAATGAGCAGTTCTTC. It yields the protein CASNEREDSYNEQFF. The entire variable domain, with the rest obtained from reference TRBV19 and TRBJ2-1, is as follows: DGGITQSPKYLFRKEGQNVTLSCEQNLNHDAMYWYRQDPGQGLRLIYYSQIVNDFQKGDIAEGYSVSREKKESFPLTVTSAQKNPTAFYLCASNEREDSYNEQFFGPGTRLTVL.

The chain recombines TRBV7-8 with TRBJ1-5, with D perhaps matching TRBD1 (5 bases). V lost 1 base to trimming and J lost 1 base, with 14 bases between them. Looked up from germline, CDR1 is SGHVS and CDR2 is FQNEAQ. This CDR3 is built from 17 residues. CDR3 DNA sequence: TGTGCCAGCAGCTTAGTCTCAGGGTATGGGAGCAATCAGCCCCAGCATTTT. Its protein is CASSLVSGYGSNQPQHF.

V is TRBV27 and J is TRBJ2-2; tentative D call: TRBD2 (6 bases). This CDR3 is 14 amino acids long. The germline V and J ends were trimmed by 6 bases and 5 bases, with 13 bases remaining between them. The germline CDR1 and CDR2 sequences are MNHEY and SMNVEV (reference sequence). The CDR3 nucleotides are TGTGCCAGCAGAGAAAGGAGGGGAACCGGGGAGCTGTTTTTT. It codes for CASRERRGTGELFF.

The J gene is TRBJ1-4, the V gene TRBV6-5, with D possibly matching TRBD1 (5 bases). CDR3 length equals 16 residues. With 0 bases removed from V and 7 bases from J, the gap between germline ends came to 15 bases. Germline V gene sequence: CDR1 MNHEY, CDR2 SVGAGI. The CDR3 loop reads CASSYSNRGVAEKLFF. The CDR3 DNA sequence: TGTGCCAGCAGTTACTCTAATCGGGGGGTAGCTGAAAAACTGTTTTTT.

V usage is TRBV9 and J usage is TRBJ2-2, with D maybe TRBD2 (5 bases). V was cut by 0 bases and J by 5 bases, with 14 bases left in between. Germline assignment: CDR1 SGDLS and CDR2 YYNGEE. CDR3 length: 16 residues. Here the CDR3 reads CASSVASSQVTGELFF. For the CDR3, the DNA is TGTGCCAGCAGCGTAGCTTCTAGCCAAGTGACCGGGGAGCTGTTTTTT.

V usage is TRBV27 and J usage is TRBJ2-7, with D tentatively TRBD1 (6 bases). The V end was cut by 4 bases, the J end by 3 bases, with 13 bases between. The CDR3 is made up of 14 amino acids. Germline V gives CDR1 MNHEY, CDR2 SMNVEV (reference sequence). CDR3 sequence reads: CASSSFGQHYEQYF. The CDR3 DNA reads TGTGCCAGCAGTTCCTTCGGACAGCACTACGAGCAGTACTTC.

This clone occurred once. The chain has TRBV30 and TRBJ1-5; D gene uncertain. From germline, CDR1 is GTSNPN and CDR2 SVGIG (reference sequence). With 7 bases removed from V and 4 bases from J, the gap between germline ends came to 11 bases. The CDR3 sequence is 12 residues long. CDR3 protein: CAFQQENQPQHF. CDR3 in DNA: TGTGCCTTTCAGCAGGAAAATCAGCCCCAGCATTTT.

This clone was observed a single time. The V and J genes are TRBV29-1 and TRBJ2-5, with D possibly TRBD1 on 6 matching bases. The germline V gene encodes CDR1 SQVTM and CDR2 ANQGSEA. Trimming pared 6 bases from V and 3 bases from J, leaving 17 bases between. This CDR3 has 14 amino acids. The CDR3 sequence is CSVGWSRGKETQYF. CDR3 in DNA: TGCAGCGTCGGCTGGTCGAGGGGGAAAGAGACCCAGTACTTC.

The chain links TRBV10-3 to TRBJ1-1; D not resolved. V lost 6 bases and J lost 8, with 13 bases in between. CDR1 ENHRY and CDR2 SYGVKD come from the germline V gene. This CDR3 spans 12 amino acids. CDR3 loop: CAIRRETQEAFF. As DNA, the CDR3 is TGTGCCATCAGGAGGGAGACACAAGAAGCTTTCTTT.

This clone was found once. The genes are TRBV7-9 and TRBJ1-2; weak D call: TRBD1 (5 bases). The germline gives CDR1 SEHNR, CDR2 FQNEAQ (reference sequence). The CDR3 has 18 amino acids. The V end was cut by 1 base, the J end by 5 bases, with 23 bases between. The CDR3 is CASSLGSGHKIGGYGYTF. DNA for the CDR3: TGTGCCAGCAGCTTAGGATCGGGGCACAAGATCGGGGGTTATGGCTACACCTTC.

The rearrangement joins TRBV15 to TRBJ2-2; D may be TRBD2 (5 bases). The germline V gene has CDR1 LNHNV and CDR2 YYDKDF (reference sequence). Trimming left V 4 bases short and J 3 bases short, with 12 bases between. The CDR3 contains 15 residues. The CDR3 sequence: CATSNPDFHTGELFF. CDR3 coding DNA: TGTGCCACCAGCAACCCGGACTTCCACACCGGGGAGCTGTTTTTT.

This clone was counted only a few times. The chain couples TRBV7-9 to TRBJ1-2; TRBD1 aligns across 7 bases. This CDR3 has 16 amino acids. V dropped 3 bases and J dropped 0; count of bases not matched to a gene: 7. Looked up from germline, CDR1 is SEHNR and CDR2 is FQNEAQ (reference sequence). This chain's CDR3 is CASSFSGTDSNYGYTF. The CDR3 DNA reads as TGTGCCAGCAGCTTTTCGGGGACAGACTCTAACTATGGCTACACCTTC.

This clone was recorded a few times. V gene TRBV7-2 combines with J gene TRBJ1-1; D not resolved. The CDR3 length is 13 residues. Trimming left V 1 base short and J 0 bases short, with 3 bases between. In germline, CDR1 is SGHTA, CDR2 FQGNSA. This chain's CDR3 is CASSLVMNTEAFF. CDR3 DNA sequence: TGTGCCAGCAGCTTAGTTATGAACACTGAAGCTTTCTTT.

The chain links TRBV5-1 to TRBJ1-1; TRBD1 matches 7 bases. The germline gives CDR1 SGHRS, CDR2 YFSETQ. The CDR3 covers 16 residues. Trimming cost V 0 bases and J 1 base; bases outside gene matches: 6. The CDR3 spells CASSLGADRPNTEAFF. CDR3 in DNA: TGCGCCAGCAGCTTGGGGGCGGACAGGCCGAACACTGAAGCTTTCTTT.

This chain uses TRBV5-1 with TRBJ2-7; 8 bases match TRBD1. This CDR3 is built from 13 residues. Germline trimming cut 0 bases from V and 6 bases from J; bases unmatched to any gene: 2. Germline V gene lookup returns CDR1 SGHRS and CDR2 YFSETQ. The CDR3 loop is CASSLVTGGEQYF. The CDR3 nucleotides read TGCGCCAGCAGCTTGGTTACAGGGGGCGAGCAGTACTTC. The full variable domain, completed using reference TRBV5-1 and TRBJ2-7, is KAGVTQTPRYLIKTRGQQVTLSCSPISGHRSVSWYQQTPGQGLQFLFEYFSETQRNKGNFPGRFSGRQFSNSRSEMNVSTLELGDSALYLCASSLVTGGEQYFGPGTRLTVT.

This chain uses TRBV12-3 or TRBV12-4 with TRBJ2-7; D call uncertain. V lost 4 bases to trimming and J lost 4 bases, with 8 bases between them. The CDR3 loop spans 12 amino acids. CDR3 amino acids: CASSSPVYEQYF. The DNA for the CDR3 is TGTGCCAGCAGTTCGCCAGTTTACGAGCAGTACTTC.

This clone was detected only once. The chain combines TRBV10-3 with TRBJ1-5; D call uncertain. The germline V and J ends were trimmed by 0 bases and 9 bases, with 15 bases remaining between them. The CDR3 runs 15 residues. Germline V lookup: CDR1 ENHRY, CDR2 SYGVKD. The CDR3 nucleotides are TGTGCCATCAGTGAGTCGAACAGCCTGTATCTGCCCCAGCATTTT. Residues: CAISESNSLYLPQHF.